The rows below give T cell receptor beta chains drawn from one sample of a study of T cell repertoires in cytomegalovirus infection. For these receptors, no antigen is known. MiXCR, run by TCRdb on the reads, gives a single entry per CDR3 protein. The data hold about 340,000 distinct CDR3 sequences, with 25% to 35% observed a single time. This material consisted of cultured PBMCs, taken from culture after CMV antigen stimulation. Receptor source: a human donor in good health (CMV status not recorded). Some clones in this sample may be carry-over from other donors' samples. Each CDR3 is given with its conserved first and last residue. The order of the fields is clone size, J gene, D gene, V gene, CDR3 DNA, CDR3 protein. D genes are given only for firm matches. Size is omitted from some rows. Given values are once, few, many or a class for expanded clones.

size: few
J: TRBJ1-5
D: TRBD1
V: TRBV24-1
DNA: TGTGCCACCAGTGATACAGGGGGGGCTCGGCATCAGCCCCAGCATTTT
CDR3: CATSDTGGARHQPQHF

size: -
J: TRBJ1-5
D: TRBD1
V: TRBV6-1
DNA: TGTGCCAGCAGTATAAATCCGGGACAGGGAAGTCAGCCCCAGCATTTT
CDR3: CASSINPGQGSQPQHF

size: few
J: TRBJ2-7
D: TRBD2
V: TRBV20-1
DNA: TGCAGTGCAGCGGAACTAGCGGGGGTCTACGAGCAGTACTTC
CDR3: CSAAELAGVYEQYF

size: few
J: TRBJ1-1
D: -
V: TRBV4-2
DNA: TGTGCCAGCAGCCAAGAGGCTGACACTGAAGCTTTCTTT
CDR3: CASSQEADTEAFF

size: -
J: TRBJ2-7
D: TRBD2
V: TRBV15
DNA: TGTGCCACCCGGGTGCTAGCGGGAGGCGAGCAGTACTTC
CDR3: CATRVLAGGEQYF

size: few
J: TRBJ1-2
D: TRBD1
V: TRBV7-8
DNA: TGTGCCAGCAGCTCCCTGCGTGCCAGGGGGGATGGCTACACCTTC
CDR3: CASSSLRARGDGYTF

size: few
J: TRBJ1-2
D: TRBD1
V: TRBV15
DNA: TGTGCCACCAGCAGAGATTCGACAGGGATGAATGGCTACACCTTC
CDR3: CATSRDSTGMNGYTF

size: -
J: TRBJ1-5
D: -
V: TRBV18
DNA: TGTGCCAGCTCACCAGGCAGGGACCGGGATCAGCCCCAGCATTTT
CDR3: CASSPGRDRDQPQHF

size: -
J: TRBJ2-2
D: -
V: TRBV20-1
DNA: TGCAGTGCTAGGGCCAGGAGGAACACCGGGGAGCTGTTTTTT
CDR3: CSARARRNTGELFF

size: -
J: TRBJ1-5
D: TRBD1
V: TRBV20-1
DNA: TGCAGTGCTACAACAGGGGATCGTAATCAGCCCCAGCATTTT
CDR3: CSATTGDRNQPQHF

size: few
J: TRBJ1-2
D: TRBD1
V: TRBV7-9
DNA: TGTGCCAGCAGCTTAGCGGACAGGGACGGTGGCTACACCTTC
CDR3: CASSLADRDGGYTF

size: -
J: TRBJ1-5
D: -
V: TRBV12-3/TRBV12-4
DNA: TGTGCCAGCACCACTGCTCAGGGACGTCAGCCCCAGCATTTT
CDR3: CASTTAQGRQPQHF

size: many
J: TRBJ2-7
D: TRBD2
V: TRBV28
DNA: TGTGCCAGCAGTTTGCTAGCGGGAAGGCCTTCCTACGAGCAGTACTTC
CDR3: CASSLLAGRPSYEQYF

size: -
J: TRBJ2-1
D: TRBD2
V: TRBV18
DNA: TGTGCCAGCTCAACTGGACTAGCGGCTACTGAGCAGTTCTTC
CDR3: CASSTGLAATEQFF

size: many
J: TRBJ2-5
D: -
V: TRBV12-3/TRBV12-4
DNA: TGTGCCAGCACCTTAGGTGGAGAGACCCAGTACTTC
CDR3: CASTLGGETQYF

size: -
J: TRBJ2-7
D: TRBD1
V: TRBV27
DNA: TGTGCCAGCAGATTGGGACAGGGGATGCACGAGCAGTACTTC
CDR3: CASRLGQGMHEQYF

size: -
J: TRBJ1-5
D: TRBD1
V: TRBV5-6
DNA: TGTGCCAGCAGCTTGGGTTGGGGACAGGGCAATCAGCCCCAGCATTTT
CDR3: CASSLGWGQGNQPQHF

size: few
J: TRBJ1-2
D: -
V: TRBV7-3
DNA: TGTGCCAGCAGCTTCGGAGGGACCAATGGCTACACCTTC
CDR3: CASSFGGTNGYTF

size: -
J: TRBJ1-1
D: -
V: TRBV7-3
DNA: TGTGACAGCAGTCTATCCCCGAACACTGAAGCTTTCTTT
CDR3: CDSSLSPNTEAFF

size: -
J: TRBJ2-3
D: -
V: TRBV7-8
DNA: TGTGCCAGCAGCTTAGGGGGGGCGACAGATACGCAGTATTTT
CDR3: CASSLGGATDTQYF

size: few
J: TRBJ2-5
D: TRBD1
V: TRBV7-9
DNA: TGTGCCAGCAGCCCTTTTGGACAGGGGCAGGGAGAGACCCAGTACTTC
CDR3: CASSPFGQGQGETQYF

size: -
J: TRBJ2-7
D: -
V: TRBV7-9
DNA: TGTGCCAGCAGCTTAGATCTCGTCAGGGGGGGCGAGCAGTACTTC
CDR3: CASSLDLVRGGEQYF

size: -
J: TRBJ2-2
D: TRBD2
V: TRBV5-4
DNA: TGTGCCAGCAGCTCGCTAGCGGGGGGGATGGCCGGGGAGCTGTTTTTT
CDR3: CASSSLAGGMAGELFF

size: many
J: TRBJ1-1
D: TRBD1
V: TRBV4-1
DNA: TGCGCCAGCAGCCAAGCCATCACGGACAGGGCAAAAATCAGGGCTTTCTTT
CDR3: CASSQAITDRAKIRAFF

size: -
J: TRBJ1-3
D: -
V: TRBV15
DNA: TGTGCCACCAGCAGAGATTATGTTGTAGACACCATATATTTT
CDR3: CATSRDYVVDTIYF